This T cell receptor (beta chain) was sequenced during a study of shared clonotypes between healthy human individuals. General observations from the study: Compared with memory subsets, naive subsets generally had larger estimated richness.

Germline-derived CDR1 and CDR2 are SNHLY and FYNNEI. V was trimmed by 6 bases and J by 2 bases, leaving 14 bases between them. The CDR3 loop spans 14 amino acids. CD8 cells classed as naive were CD45RO-negative and positively selected for CCR7, excluding terminally differentiated effector memory CD45RA+ cells. Donation came from healthy HIV-negative adults that had no recent acute infections or vaccinations. Note on this clone: The antigen remains unidentified.

Samples underwent the assay at deep level. Generated by immunoSEQ multiplex PCR, the TCRdb table keeps only in-frame clones and is missing some. The table shows about 1,900,000 clones, with 85% to 95% occurring only once. Sequencing was performed on naive CD8+ T cells sorted from blood. This rearrangement joins TRBV2 to TRBJ2-7, with D possibly matching TRBD1 (6 bases). This receptor was obtained from a man younger than 35 in good health. The CDR3 reads CASSGRDKTYEQYF. The CDR3 nucleotides read TGTGCCAGCAGCGGCCGGGACAAGACCTACGAGCAGTACTTC.